This T cell receptor beta chain was retrieved from a study of T cells and copy number aberrations in small-cell lung cancer. TCRdb keeps only in-frame clones here, not all; method: immunoSEQ multiplex PCR. Of about 2,100 clones listed, approximately 76% were seen once; the top ten hold over 7.5%. V lost 8 bases and J 4 bases, leaving 8 bases between the germline ends. Germline V lookup: CDR1 SNHLY, CDR2 FYNNEI. This CDR3 is built from 11 residues. Tumor regions needed an expected yield of at least 150 ng DNA. This clone occurred once. The receptor's source is a man in his 60s with small cell lung cancer. The sample taken for sequencing was tumor tissue. This sequence joins TRBV2 and TRBJ2-5; a weak D match, TRBD2 (5 bases). The CDR3 loop reads CASDGIETQYF. CDR3 bases: TGTGCCAGCGACGGGATAGAGACCCAGTACTTC.